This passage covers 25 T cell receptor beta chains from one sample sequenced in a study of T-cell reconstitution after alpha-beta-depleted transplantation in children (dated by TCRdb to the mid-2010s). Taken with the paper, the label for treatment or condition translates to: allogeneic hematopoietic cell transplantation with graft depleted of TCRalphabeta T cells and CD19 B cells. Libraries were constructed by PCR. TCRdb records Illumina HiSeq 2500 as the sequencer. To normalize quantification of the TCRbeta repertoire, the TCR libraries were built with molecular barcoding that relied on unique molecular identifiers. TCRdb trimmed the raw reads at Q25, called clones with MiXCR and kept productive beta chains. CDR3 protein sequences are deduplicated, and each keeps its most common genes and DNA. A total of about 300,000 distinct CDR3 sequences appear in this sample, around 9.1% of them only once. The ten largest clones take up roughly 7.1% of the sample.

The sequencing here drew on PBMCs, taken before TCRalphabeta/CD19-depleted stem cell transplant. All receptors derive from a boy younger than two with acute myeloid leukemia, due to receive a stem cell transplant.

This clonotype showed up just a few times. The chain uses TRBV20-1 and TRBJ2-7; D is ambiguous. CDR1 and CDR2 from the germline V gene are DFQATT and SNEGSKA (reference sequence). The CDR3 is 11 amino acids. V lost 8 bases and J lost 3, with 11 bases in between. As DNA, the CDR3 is TGCAGTTCCTCCACACACTACGAGCAGTACTTC. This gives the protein CSSSTHYEQYF.

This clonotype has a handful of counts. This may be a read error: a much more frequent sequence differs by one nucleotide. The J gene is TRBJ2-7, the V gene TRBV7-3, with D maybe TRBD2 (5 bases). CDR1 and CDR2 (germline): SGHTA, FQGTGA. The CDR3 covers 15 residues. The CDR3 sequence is CASSLSVRAPCHRPF. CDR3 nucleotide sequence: TGTGCCAGCAGCTTATCGGTGAGGGCTCCTTGCCATAGACCCTTC. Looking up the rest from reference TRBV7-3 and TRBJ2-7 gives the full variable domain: GAGVSQTPSNKVTEKGKYVELRCDPISGHTALYWYRQSLGQGPEFLIYFQGTGAADDSGLPNDRFFAVRPEGSVSTLKIQRTERGDSAVYLCASSLSVRAPCHRPFGPGTRLTVT.

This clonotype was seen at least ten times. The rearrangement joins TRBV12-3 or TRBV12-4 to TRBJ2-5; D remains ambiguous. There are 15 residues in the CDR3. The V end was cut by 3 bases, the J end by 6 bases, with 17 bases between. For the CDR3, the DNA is TGTGCCAGCAGTTTTAGTTTGGAGAGGACGCAGACCCAGTACTTC. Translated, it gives CASSFSLERTQTQYF.

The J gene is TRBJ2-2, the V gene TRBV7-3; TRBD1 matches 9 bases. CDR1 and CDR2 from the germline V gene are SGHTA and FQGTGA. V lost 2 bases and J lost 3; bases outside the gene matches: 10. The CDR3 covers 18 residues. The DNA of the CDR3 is TGTGCCAGCAGCTTACCTAAAACAGGGGGCGCAGACACCGGGGAGCTGTTTTTT. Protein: CASSLPKTGGADTGELFF.

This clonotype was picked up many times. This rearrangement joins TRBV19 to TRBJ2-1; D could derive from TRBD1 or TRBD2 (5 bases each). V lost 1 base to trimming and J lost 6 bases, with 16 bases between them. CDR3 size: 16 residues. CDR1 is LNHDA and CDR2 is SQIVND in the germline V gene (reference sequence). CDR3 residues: CASSIGVGVPSNEQFF. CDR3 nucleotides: TGTGCCAGTAGTATAGGGGTGGGGGTCCCCAGCAATGAGCAGTTCTTC.

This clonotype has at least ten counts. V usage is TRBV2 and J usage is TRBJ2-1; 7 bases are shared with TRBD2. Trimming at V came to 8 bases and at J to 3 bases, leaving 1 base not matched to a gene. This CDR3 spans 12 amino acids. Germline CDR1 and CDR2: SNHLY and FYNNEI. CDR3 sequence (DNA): TGTGCCAGCGCGGGAGACTACAATGAGCAGTTCTTC. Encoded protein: CASAGDYNEQFF. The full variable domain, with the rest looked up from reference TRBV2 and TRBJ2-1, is EPEVTQTPSHQVTQMGQEVILRCVPISNHLYFYWYRQILGQKVEFLVSFYNNEISEKSEIFDDQFSVERPDGSNFTLKIRSTKLEDSAMYFCASAGDYNEQFFGPGTRLTVL.

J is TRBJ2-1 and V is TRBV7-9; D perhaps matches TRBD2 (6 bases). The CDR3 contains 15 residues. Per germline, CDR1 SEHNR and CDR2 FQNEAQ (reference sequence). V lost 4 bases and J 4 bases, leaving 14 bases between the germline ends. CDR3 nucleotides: TGTGCCAGCAGCTCCGGACTAAGGCCTTACAATGAGCAGTTCTTC. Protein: CASSSGLRPYNEQFF.

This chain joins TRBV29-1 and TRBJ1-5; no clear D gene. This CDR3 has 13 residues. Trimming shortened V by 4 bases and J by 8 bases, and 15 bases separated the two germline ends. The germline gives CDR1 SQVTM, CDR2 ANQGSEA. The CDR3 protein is CSVVPSSGKPQHF. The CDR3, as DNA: TGCAGCGTTGTACCGTCCTCTGGTAAGCCCCAGCATTTT.

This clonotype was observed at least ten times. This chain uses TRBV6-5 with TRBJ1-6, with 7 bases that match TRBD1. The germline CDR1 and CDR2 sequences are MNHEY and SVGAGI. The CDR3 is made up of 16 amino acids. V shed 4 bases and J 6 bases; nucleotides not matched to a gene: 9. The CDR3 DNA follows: TGTGCCAGCAGTTCCCCACCGGGACAGAGTAATTCACCCCTCCACTTT. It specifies CASSSPPGQSNSPLHF.

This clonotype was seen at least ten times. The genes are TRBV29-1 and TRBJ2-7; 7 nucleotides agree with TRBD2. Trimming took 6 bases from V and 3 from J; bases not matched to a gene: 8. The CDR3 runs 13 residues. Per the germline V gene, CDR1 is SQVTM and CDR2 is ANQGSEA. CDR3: CSVGTKLGYEQYF. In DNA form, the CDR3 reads TGCAGCGTCGGGACTAAGTTGGGCTACGAGCAGTACTTC.

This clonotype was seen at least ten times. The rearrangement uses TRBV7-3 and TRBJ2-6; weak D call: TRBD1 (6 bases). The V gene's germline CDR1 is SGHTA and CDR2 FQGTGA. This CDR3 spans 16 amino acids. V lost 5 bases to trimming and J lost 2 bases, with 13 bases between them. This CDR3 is CASSRQGGAGANVLTF. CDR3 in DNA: TGTGCCAGCAGCCGGCAAGGGGGAGCTGGGGCCAACGTCCTGACTTTC.

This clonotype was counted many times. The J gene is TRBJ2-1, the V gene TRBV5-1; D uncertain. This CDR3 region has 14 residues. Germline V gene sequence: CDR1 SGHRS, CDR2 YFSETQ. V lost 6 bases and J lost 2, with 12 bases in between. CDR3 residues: CASTHSAPYNEQFF. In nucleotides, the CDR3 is TGCGCCAGCACTCACAGTGCTCCCTACAATGAGCAGTTCTTC.

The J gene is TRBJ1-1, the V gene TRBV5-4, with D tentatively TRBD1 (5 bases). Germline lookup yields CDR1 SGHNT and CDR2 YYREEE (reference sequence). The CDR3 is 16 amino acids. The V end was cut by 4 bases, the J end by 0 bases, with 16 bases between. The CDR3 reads CASSPNPGGVNTEAFF. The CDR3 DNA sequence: TGTGCCAGCAGCCCGAACCCGGGGGGGGTGAACACTGAAGCTTTCTTT.

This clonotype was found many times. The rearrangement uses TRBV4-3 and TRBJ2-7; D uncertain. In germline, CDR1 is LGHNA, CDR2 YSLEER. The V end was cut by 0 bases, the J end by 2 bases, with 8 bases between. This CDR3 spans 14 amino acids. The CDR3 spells CASSQEQRTYEQYF. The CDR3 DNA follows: TGCGCCAGCAGCCAAGAACAAAGGACCTACGAGCAGTACTTC.

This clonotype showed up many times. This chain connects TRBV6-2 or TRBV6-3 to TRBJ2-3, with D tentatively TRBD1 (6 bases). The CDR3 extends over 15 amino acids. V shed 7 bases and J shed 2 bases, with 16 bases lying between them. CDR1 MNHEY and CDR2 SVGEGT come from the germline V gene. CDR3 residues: CASTLQGPYTDTQYF. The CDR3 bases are TGTGCCAGCACCCTACAGGGACCTTACACAGATACGCAGTATTTT.

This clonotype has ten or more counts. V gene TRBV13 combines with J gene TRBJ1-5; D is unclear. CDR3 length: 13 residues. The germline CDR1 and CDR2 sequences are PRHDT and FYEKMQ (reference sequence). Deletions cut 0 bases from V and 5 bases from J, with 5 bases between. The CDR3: CASSLGRDQPQHF. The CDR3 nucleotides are TGTGCCAGCAGCTTAGGGAGGGATCAGCCCCAGCATTTT.

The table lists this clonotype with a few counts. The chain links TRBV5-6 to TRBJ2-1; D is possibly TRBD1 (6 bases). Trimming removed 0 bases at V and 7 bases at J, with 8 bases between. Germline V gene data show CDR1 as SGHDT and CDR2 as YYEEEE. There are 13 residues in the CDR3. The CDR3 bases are TGTGCCAGCAGCTTGGCCGGACAGAATGAGCAGTTCTTC. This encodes CASSLAGQNEQFF.

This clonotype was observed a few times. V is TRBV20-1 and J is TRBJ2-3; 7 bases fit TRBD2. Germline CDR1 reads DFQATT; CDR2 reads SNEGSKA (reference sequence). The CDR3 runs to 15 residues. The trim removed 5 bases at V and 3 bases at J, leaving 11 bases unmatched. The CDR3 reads CSAPMGGGRTDTQYF. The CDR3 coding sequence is TGCAGTGCTCCCATGGGCGGGGGACGAACAGATACGCAGTATTTT.

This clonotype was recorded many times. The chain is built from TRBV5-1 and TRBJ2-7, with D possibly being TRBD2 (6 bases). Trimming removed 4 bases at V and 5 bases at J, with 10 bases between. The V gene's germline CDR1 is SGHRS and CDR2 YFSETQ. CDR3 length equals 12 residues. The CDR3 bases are TGCGCCAGCAGCGGGGGGAGACACGAGCAGTACTTC. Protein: CASSGGRHEQYF. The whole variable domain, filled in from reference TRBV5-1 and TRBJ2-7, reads KAGVTQTPRYLIKTRGQQVTLSCSPISGHRSVSWYQQTPGQGLQFLFEYFSETQRNKGNFPGRFSGRQFSNSRSEMNVSTLELGDSALYLCASSGGRHEQYFGPGTRLTVT.

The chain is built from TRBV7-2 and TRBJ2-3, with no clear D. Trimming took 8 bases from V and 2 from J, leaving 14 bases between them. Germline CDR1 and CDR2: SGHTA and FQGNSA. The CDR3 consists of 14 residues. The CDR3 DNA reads TGTGCCAGCTCAACCAAGCGTGACACAGATACGCAGTATTTT. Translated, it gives CASSTKRDTDTQYF. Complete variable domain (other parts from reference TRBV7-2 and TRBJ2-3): GAGVSQSPSNKVTEKGKDVELRCDPISGHTALYWYRQSLGQGLEFLIYFQGNSAPDKSGLPSDRFSAERTGGSVSTLTIQRTQQEDSAVYLCASSTKRDTDTQYFGPGTRLTVL.

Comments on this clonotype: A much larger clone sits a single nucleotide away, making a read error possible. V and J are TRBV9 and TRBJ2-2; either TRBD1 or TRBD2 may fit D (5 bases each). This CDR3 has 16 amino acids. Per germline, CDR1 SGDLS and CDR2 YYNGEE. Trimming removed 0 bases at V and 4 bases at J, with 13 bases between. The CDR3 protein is CASSVVGGMTTGELFF. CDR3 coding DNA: TGTGCCAGCAGCGTAGTTGGGGGAATGACCACCGGGGAGCTGTTTTTT.

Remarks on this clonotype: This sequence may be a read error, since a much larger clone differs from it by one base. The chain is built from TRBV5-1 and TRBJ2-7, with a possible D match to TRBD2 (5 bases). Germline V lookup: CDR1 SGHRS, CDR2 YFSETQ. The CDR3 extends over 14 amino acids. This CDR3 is CASSFQWGAYELYF. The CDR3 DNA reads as TGCGCCAGCAGCTTTCAGTGGGGAGCCTACGAGCTGTACTTC.

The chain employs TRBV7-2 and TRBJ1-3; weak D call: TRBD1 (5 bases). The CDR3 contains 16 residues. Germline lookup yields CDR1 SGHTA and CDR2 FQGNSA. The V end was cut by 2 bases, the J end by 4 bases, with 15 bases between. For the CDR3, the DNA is TGTGCCAGCAGCTTAAATCGGGGGGGACCCGGAAACACCATATATTTT. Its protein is CASSLNRGGPGNTIYF. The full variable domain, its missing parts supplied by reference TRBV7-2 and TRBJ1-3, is GAGVSQSPSNKVTEKGKDVELRCDPISGHTALYWYRQSLGQGLEFLIYFQGNSAPDKSGLPSDRFSAERTGGSVSTLTIQRTQQEDSAVYLCASSLNRGGPGNTIYFGEGSWLTVV.

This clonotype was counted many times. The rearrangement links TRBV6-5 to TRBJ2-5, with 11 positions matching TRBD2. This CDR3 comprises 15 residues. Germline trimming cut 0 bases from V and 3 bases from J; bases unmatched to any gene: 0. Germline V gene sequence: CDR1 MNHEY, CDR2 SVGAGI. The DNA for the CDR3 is TGTGCCAGCAGTTACTCGACTAGCGGGGAAGAGACCCAGTACTTC. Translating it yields CASSYSTSGEETQYF.

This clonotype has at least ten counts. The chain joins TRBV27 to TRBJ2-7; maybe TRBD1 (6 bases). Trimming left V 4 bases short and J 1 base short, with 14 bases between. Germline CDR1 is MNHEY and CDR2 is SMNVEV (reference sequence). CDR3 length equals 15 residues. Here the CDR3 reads CASSSPGHRSYEQYF. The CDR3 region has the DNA TGTGCCAGCAGTTCCCCGGGACACCGGTCCTACGAGCAGTACTTC.